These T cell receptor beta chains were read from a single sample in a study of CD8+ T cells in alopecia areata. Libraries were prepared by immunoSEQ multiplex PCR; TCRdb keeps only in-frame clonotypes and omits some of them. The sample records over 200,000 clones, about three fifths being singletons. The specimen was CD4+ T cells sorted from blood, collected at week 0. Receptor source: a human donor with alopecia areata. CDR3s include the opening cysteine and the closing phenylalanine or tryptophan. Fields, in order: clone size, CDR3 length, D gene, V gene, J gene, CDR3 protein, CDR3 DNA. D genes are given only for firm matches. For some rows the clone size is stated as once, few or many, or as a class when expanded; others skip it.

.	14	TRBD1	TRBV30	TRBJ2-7	CAWGTGGRSYEQYF	TGTGCCTGGGGGACAGGGGGCAGGAGCTACGAGCAGTACTTC
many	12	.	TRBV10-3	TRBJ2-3	CASQPPGDTQYF	TGTGCCTCACAACCGCCCGGGGATACGCAGTATTTT
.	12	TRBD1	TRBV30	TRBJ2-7	CAWGQGAGEQYF	TGTGCCTGGGGACAGGGGGCGGGAGAGCAGTACTTC
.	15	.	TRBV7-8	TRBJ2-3	CASSLDRGRTDTQYF	TGTGCCAGCAGCTTAGATCGTGGTCGCACAGATACGCAGTATTTT
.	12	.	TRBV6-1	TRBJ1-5	CASRQGTQPQHF	TGTGCCAGCCGCCAGGGCACTCAGCCCCAGCATTTT
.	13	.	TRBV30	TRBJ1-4	CAWSGTTNEKLFF	TGTGCCTGGAGTGGGACGACTAATGAAAAACTGTTTTTT
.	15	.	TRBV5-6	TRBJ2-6	CASSLKSSGANVLTF	TGTGCCAGCAGCCTAAAAAGCTCTGGGGCCAACGTCCTGACTTTC
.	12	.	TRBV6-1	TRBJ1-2	CASEAANYGYTF	TGTGCCAGCGAGGCGGCTAACTATGGCTACACCTTC
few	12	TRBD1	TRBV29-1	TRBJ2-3	CSVTGGTDTQYF	TGCAGCGTTACAGGGGGCACAGATACGCAGTATTTT
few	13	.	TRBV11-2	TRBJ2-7	CASSLAVGYEQYF	TGTGCCAGCAGCCTCGCGGTGGGTTACGAGCAGTACTTC
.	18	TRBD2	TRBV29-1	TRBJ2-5	CSVAPGLGIAGGQETQYF	TGCAGCGTTGCCCCCGGGTTGGGAATAGCGGGAGGACAAGAGACCCAGTACTTC
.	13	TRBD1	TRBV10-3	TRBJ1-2	CAISPGQNYGYTF	TGTGCCATCAGCCCGGGACAGAATTATGGCTACACCTTC
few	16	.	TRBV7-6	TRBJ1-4	CASSPRLGTTNEKLFF	TGTGCCAGCAGCCCCAGGTTGGGGACAACTAATGAAAAACTGTTTTTT
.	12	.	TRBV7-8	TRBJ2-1	CASSPPGVVQFF	TGTGCCAGCAGTCCCCCGGGGGTCGTTCAGTTCTTC
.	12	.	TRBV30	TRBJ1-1	CAWRPQIAEAFF	TGTGCCTGGAGGCCACAGATCGCTGAAGCTTTCTTT
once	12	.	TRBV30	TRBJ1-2	CAWSVSSYGYTF	TGTGCCTGGAGTGTCTCCAGCTATGGCTACACCTTC
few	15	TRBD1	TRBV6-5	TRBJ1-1	CASSRAPGTGFEAFF	TGTGCCAGCAGTCGAGCTCCCGGGACAGGGTTTGAAGCTTTCTTT
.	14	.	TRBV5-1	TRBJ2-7	CASSRSGSSYEQYF	TGCGCCAGCAGCCGTAGCGGAAGCTCCTACGAGCAGTACTTC
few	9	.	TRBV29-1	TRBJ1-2	CSVEGGYTF	TGCAGCGTTGAAGGGGGCTACACCTTC
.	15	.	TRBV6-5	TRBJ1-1	CASSWTRGQGTEAFF	TGTGCCAGCAGTTGGACGAGGGGTCAGGGCACTGAAGCTTTCTTT
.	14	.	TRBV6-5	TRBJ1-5	CASSYRRERQPQHF	TGTGCCAGCAGTTATCGGAGGGAAAGACAGCCCCAGCATTTT
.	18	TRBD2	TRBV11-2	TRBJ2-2	CASSLKGSAGVNTGELFF	TGTGCCAGCAGCTTAAAAGGCTCAGCGGGAGTTAACACCGGGGAGCTGTTTTTT